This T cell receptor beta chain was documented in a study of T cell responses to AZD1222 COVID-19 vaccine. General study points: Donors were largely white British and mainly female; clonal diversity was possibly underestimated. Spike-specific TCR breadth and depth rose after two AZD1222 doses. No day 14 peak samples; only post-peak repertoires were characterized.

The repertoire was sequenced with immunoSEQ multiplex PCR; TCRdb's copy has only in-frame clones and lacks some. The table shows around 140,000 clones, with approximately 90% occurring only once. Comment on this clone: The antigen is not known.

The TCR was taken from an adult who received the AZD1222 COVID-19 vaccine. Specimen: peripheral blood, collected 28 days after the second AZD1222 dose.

CDR3 sequence reads: CASSLRTSGRAYSYNEQFF. The CDR3 bases are TGTGCCAGCAGTCTAAGAACTAGCGGGAGGGCCTACTCCTACAATGAGCAGTTCTTC. The chain employs TRBV6-6 and TRBJ2-1; 13 bases are shared with TRBD2. The CDR3 totals 19 residues. Germline V CDR1 and CDR2: MNHNY, SVGAGI (reference sequence). Unmatched junction bases numbered 10, after V lost 5 bases and J lost 0 bases.